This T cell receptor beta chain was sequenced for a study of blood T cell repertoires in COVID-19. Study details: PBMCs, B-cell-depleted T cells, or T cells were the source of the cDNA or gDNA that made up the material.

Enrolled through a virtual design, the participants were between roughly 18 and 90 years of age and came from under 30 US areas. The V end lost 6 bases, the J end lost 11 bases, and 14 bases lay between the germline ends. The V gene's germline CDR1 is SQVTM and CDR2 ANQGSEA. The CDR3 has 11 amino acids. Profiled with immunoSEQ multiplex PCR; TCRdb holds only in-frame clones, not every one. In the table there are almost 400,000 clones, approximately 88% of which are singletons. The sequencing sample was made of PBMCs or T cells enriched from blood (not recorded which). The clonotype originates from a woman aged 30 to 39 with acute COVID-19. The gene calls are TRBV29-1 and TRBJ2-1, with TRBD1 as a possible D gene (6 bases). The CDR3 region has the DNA TGCAGCGTGGGCAGGGGCCCCCAGCAGTTCTTC. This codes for CSVGRGPQQFF.